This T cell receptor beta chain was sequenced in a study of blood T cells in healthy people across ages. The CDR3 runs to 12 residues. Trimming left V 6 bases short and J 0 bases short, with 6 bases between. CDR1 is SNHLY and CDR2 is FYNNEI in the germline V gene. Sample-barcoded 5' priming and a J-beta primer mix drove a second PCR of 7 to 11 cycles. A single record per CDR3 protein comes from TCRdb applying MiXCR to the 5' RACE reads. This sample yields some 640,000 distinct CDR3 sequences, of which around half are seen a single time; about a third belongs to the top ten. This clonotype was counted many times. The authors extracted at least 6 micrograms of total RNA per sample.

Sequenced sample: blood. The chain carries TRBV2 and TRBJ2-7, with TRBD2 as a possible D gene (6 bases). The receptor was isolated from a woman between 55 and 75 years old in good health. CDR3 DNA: TGTGCCAGCAGGGGAGGCTCCTACGAGCAGTACTTC. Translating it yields CASRGGSYEQYF. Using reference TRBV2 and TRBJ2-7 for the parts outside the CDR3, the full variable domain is EPEVTQTPSHQVTQMGQEVILRCVPISNHLYFYWYRQILGQKVEFLVSFYNNEISEKSEIFDDQFSVERPDGSNFTLKIRSTKLEDSAMYFCASRGGSYEQYFGPGTRLTVT.